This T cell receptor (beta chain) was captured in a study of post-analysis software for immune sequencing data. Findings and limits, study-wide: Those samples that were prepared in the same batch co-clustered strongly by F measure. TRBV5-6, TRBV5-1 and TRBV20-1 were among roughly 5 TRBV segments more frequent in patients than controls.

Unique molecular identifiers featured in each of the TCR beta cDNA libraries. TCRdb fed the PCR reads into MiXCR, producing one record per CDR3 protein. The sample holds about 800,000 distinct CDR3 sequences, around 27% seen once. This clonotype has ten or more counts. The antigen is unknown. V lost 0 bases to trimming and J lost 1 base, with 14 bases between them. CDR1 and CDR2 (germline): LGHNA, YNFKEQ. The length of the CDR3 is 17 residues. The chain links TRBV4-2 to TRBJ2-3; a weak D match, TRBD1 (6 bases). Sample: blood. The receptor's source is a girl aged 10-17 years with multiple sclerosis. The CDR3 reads CASSQEGPGVGTDTQYF. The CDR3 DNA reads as TGTGCCAGCAGCCAAGAGGGTCCAGGGGTAGGCACAGATACGCAGTATTTT.